This T cell receptor (beta chain) was identified during a study of blood T cell repertoires in COVID-19. TCRdb keeps only in-frame clones here, not all; method: immunoSEQ multiplex PCR. The sample has 450,000 to 500,000 clones; roughly 85% are singletons. This CDR3 is 15 amino acids long. The V gene's germline CDR1 is MNHEY and CDR2 SVGEGT. The V and J ends lost 6 bases and 2 bases, in that order; junction bases with no gene match: 7. V is TRBV6-2 or TRBV6-3 and J is TRBJ1-5; 7 bases line up with TRBD1. The source of this sequence is a human donor in a cohort sampled during active COVID-19. Material for sequencing was peripheral blood. The CDR3: CASSSGGAGNQPQHF. CDR3 bases: TGTGCCAGCAGCTCAGGGGGAGCCGGCAATCAGCCCCAGCATTTT.